These 27 T cell receptor beta chains were sequenced from one sample in a study of shared clonotypes between healthy human individuals. TCRdb keeps only in-frame clones here, not all; method: immunoSEQ multiplex PCR. The sample consists of hundreds of thousands of clones, around 72% of them appearing once. The specimen sequenced was memory CD4+ T cells sorted from blood. Subset of the sample: CD45RA-negative fraction. These receptors were taken from a woman under 40 in good health.

A few counts support this clone. This chain connects TRBV10-1 to TRBJ1-1; D ambiguous. The ends were cut back, 0 bases at V and 0 bases at J, with 11 bases in the middle. CDR1 and CDR2 from the germline V gene are WNHNN and SYGVQD (reference sequence). CDR3 length: 16 residues. The CDR3 nucleotides are TGCGCCAGCAGTGAGTCTCGGTTCTCACTGAACACTGAAGCTTTCTTT. Amino acids: CASSESRFSLNTEAFF.

The chain employs TRBV11-2 and TRBJ2-7; 14 bases are a match to TRBD2. With V trimmed by 1 base and J by 6 bases, 8 bases remained unmatched. Germline CDR1 and CDR2: SGHAT and FQNNGV. The CDR3 runs to 17 residues. The CDR3 DNA follows: TGTGCCAGCAGCTTAGCGAGCGGACTAGCGGGAGGAGGCGAGCAGTACTTC. It encodes CASSLASGLAGGGEQYF.

The V gene is TRBV5-6, the J gene TRBJ1-2; no definite D call. This CDR3 comprises 13 residues. Looked up from germline, CDR1 is SGHDT and CDR2 is YYEEEE. V gave up 0 bases and J gave up 4 bases, with 7 bases separating them. The chain's CDR3 is CASSLEGPYGYTF. CDR3 in DNA: TGTGCCAGCAGCTTGGAAGGACCCTATGGCTACACCTTC.

This chain joins TRBV7-2 and TRBJ2-1, with 7 positions matching TRBD2. Unmatched junction bases numbered 9, after V lost 5 bases and J lost 5 bases. The CDR3 has 15 amino acids. Germline loops: CDR1 SGHTA, CDR2 FQGNSA. Written as DNA, the CDR3 is TGTGCCAGCAGCAATAGCGGGCACCGAAACAATGAGCAGTTCTTC. Protein sequence: CASSNSGHRNNEQFF.

The V gene is TRBV5-1, the J gene TRBJ2-5; D might be TRBD1 (5 bases). The ends were cut back, 4 bases at V and 5 bases at J, with 18 bases in the middle. Per the germline V gene, CDR1 is SGHRS and CDR2 is YFSETQ. The CDR3 contains 15 residues. This chain's CDR3 is CASSQTRGLGETQYF. CDR3 nucleotide sequence: TGCGCCAGCAGCCAAACAAGGGGCCTGGGGGAGACCCAGTACTTC.

V and J are TRBV2 and TRBJ1-1; D gene unclear. The CDR3 totals 15 residues. The V end lost 6 bases, the J end lost 0 bases, and 14 bases lay between the germline ends. From germline, CDR1 is SNHLY and CDR2 FYNNEI. CDR3 protein: CASRMQTILNTEAFF. The CDR3 DNA reads as TGTGCCAGCAGAATGCAAACTATCCTGAACACTGAAGCTTTCTTT.

This clone has only a few counts. The chain links TRBV27 to TRBJ1-1, with D tentatively TRBD1 (6 bases). CDR3 length equals 15 residues. In germline, CDR1 is MNHEY, CDR2 SMNVEV (reference sequence). Trimming stripped 6 bases from V and 7 bases from J, with 21 bases between. The CDR3 sequence is CASRPDRWDSDEAFF. The CDR3 DNA reads TGTGCCAGCAGGCCCGACAGGTGGGATAGTGATGAAGCTTTCTTT.

This chain uses TRBV5-1 with TRBJ1-2; D remains unclear. CDR1 is SGHRS and CDR2 is YFSETQ in the germline V gene. The CDR3 runs 16 residues. V shed 0 bases and J shed 6 bases, with 18 bases lying between them. The DNA of the CDR3 is TGCGCCAGCAGCTTGGATGCGGTAAATCGGGTCCATGGCTACACCTTC. It codes for CASSLDAVNRVHGYTF.

This chain joins TRBV5-1 and TRBJ2-2, with TRBD2 matching over 10 bases. The CDR3 contains 16 residues. Per the germline V gene, CDR1 is SGHRS and CDR2 is YFSETQ. V trimming: 5 bases; J trimming: 1 base; junction bases outside the gene matches: 5. CDR3 DNA sequence: TGCGCCAGCAGGTTAGGGACTAGCGAGAACACCGGGGAGCTGTTTTTT. Protein sequence: CASRLGTSENTGELFF.

This chain joins TRBV19 and TRBJ2-7, with D unresolved. The CDR3 loop spans 14 amino acids. Germline lookup yields CDR1 LNHDA and CDR2 SQIVND (reference sequence). V was shortened by 3 bases and J by 0 bases, with 9 bases between the two germline ends. The CDR3 region is CASSIQANSYEQYF. CDR3 DNA sequence: TGTGCCAGTAGTATTCAGGCGAACTCCTACGAGCAGTACTTC.

The chain combines TRBV27 with TRBJ2-3; TRBD2 matches at 10 bases. The ends lost 5 bases at V and 2 bases at J; junction bases unmatched: 7. The germline V gene encodes CDR1 MNHEY and CDR2 SMNVEV (reference sequence). This CDR3 comprises 16 residues. CDR3 sequence: CASSPLAGVVTDTQYF. The DNA of the CDR3 is TGTGCCAGCAGTCCCCTAGCGGGAGTTGTCACAGATACGCAGTATTTT.

The chain has TRBV21-1 and TRBJ1-2; the table names TRBD1, a call not compared with the DNA. TRBV21-1 corresponds to a pseudogene. CDR3 size: 18 residues. CDR3 protein: CASSNGWGLGHDPYGYTF. In nucleotides, the CDR3 is TGTGCCAGCAGCAACGGATGGGGGCTCGGACATGACCCTTATGGCTACACCTTC.

This clone has just a few counts. The chain combines TRBV9 with TRBJ2-3, with 12 nucleotides matching TRBD2. There are 16 residues in the CDR3. V lost 4 bases to trimming and J lost 4 bases; unmatched junction nucleotides: 7. CDR1 SGDLS and CDR2 YYNGEE come from the germline V gene. DNA for the CDR3: TGTGCCAGCAGCCCTCTAGCGGGAGGGCCAGCAGATACGCAGTATTTT. It is translated as CASSPLAGGPADTQYF. The full variable domain, its missing parts supplied by reference TRBV9 and TRBJ2-3, is DSGVTQTPKHLITATGQRVTLRCSPRSGDLSVYWYQQSLDQGLQFLIQYYNGEERAKGNILERFSAQQFPDLHSELNLSSLELGDSALYFCASSPLAGGPADTQYFGPGTRLTVL.

This clone has a single count. The chain joins TRBV18 to TRBJ1-4; D is possibly TRBD1 (5 bases). CDR1 is KGHSH, CDR2 LQKENI, per germline. The CDR3 loop spans 14 amino acids. With 3 bases removed from V and 10 bases from J, the gap between germline ends came to 15 bases. CDR3 loop: CASSPPSPQGKLFF. The CDR3 DNA reads TGTGCCAGCTCACCCCCGAGCCCTCAGGGAAAACTGTTTTTT.

This clone appeared a single time. The chain combines TRBV5-4 with TRBJ2-5, with D possibly matching TRBD1 (5 bases). CDR1 SGHNT and CDR2 YYREEE come from the germline V gene (reference sequence). V lost 1 base, J lost 4 bases, and 11 bases lay in between. There are 14 residues in the CDR3. The CDR3 sequence is CASSLRQGSETQYF. The CDR3 DNA reads TGTGCCAGCAGCTTGCGGCAGGGTTCAGAGACCCAGTACTTC. Based on the CDR3 plus reference TRBV5-4 and TRBJ2-5, the full variable domain is ETGVTQSPTHLIKTRGQQVTLRCSSQSGHNTVSWYQQALGQGPQFIFQYYREEENGRGNFPPRFSGLQFPNYSSELNVNALELDDSALYLCASSLRQGSETQYFGPGTRLLVL.

This clone was counted a single time. The chain couples TRBV7-8 to TRBJ2-5, with unresolved D. Deletions cut 2 bases from V and 4 bases from J, with 11 bases between. Germline values: CDR1 SGHVS, CDR2 FQNEAQ. The CDR3 consists of 14 residues. In DNA, the CDR3 is TGTGCCAGCAGCTTAACGGAATCGGTAGAGACCCAGTACTTC. This codes for CASSLTESVETQYF.

The rearrangement uses TRBV19 and TRBJ1-5; 8 bases fit TRBD1. The V gene's germline CDR1 is LNHDA and CDR2 SQIVND (reference sequence). The CDR3 extends over 16 amino acids. V lost 3 bases, J lost 6 bases, and 10 bases stayed unmatched. CDR3 bases: TGTGCCAGTAGTATCCCCCAGGGGGCGGGTGTTCAGCCCCAGCATTTT. It encodes CASSIPQGAGVQPQHF.

V is TRBV6-5 and J is TRBJ1-1; D possibly corresponds to TRBD1 (6 bases). Germline V gene sequence: CDR1 MNHEY, CDR2 SVGAGI. Trimming left V 7 bases short and J 6 bases short, with 18 bases between. This CDR3 has 14 amino acids. The CDR3 loop is CASKKTGRIAEAFF. DNA of the CDR3: TGTGCCAGCAAAAAAACAGGGAGGATCGCTGAAGCTTTCTTT.

The gene calls are TRBV10-3 and TRBJ2-1, with TRBD2 as a possible D gene (6 bases). The CDR3 is 17 residues long. The V gene lost 2 bases and the J gene lost 7 bases, with 21 bases spanning the gap. CDR1 is ENHRY, CDR2 SYGVKD, per germline. In nucleotides, the CDR3 is TGTGCCATCAGTGAGACTCGAGTAACAGTCGGGGGAAATGAGCAGTTCTTC. Its protein is CAISETRVTVGGNEQFF.

The chain has TRBV5-4 and TRBJ2-5; the D gene is possibly TRBD1 (6 bases). There are 14 residues in the CDR3. The germline gives CDR1 SGHNT, CDR2 YYREEE (reference sequence). Trimming removed 2 bases from V and 5 bases from J, with 13 bases in between. The CDR3 protein is CASSLQDTGETQYF. Here the CDR3 DNA reads TGTGCCAGCAGCTTACAGGACACAGGGGAGACCCAGTACTTC. Using reference TRBV5-4 and TRBJ2-5 for the parts outside the CDR3, the full variable domain is ETGVTQSPTHLIKTRGQQVTLRCSSQSGHNTVSWYQQALGQGPQFIFQYYREEENGRGNFPPRFSGLQFPNYSSELNVNALELDDSALYLCASSLQDTGETQYFGPGTRLLVL.

The chain has TRBV6-4 and TRBJ2-7, with TRBD1 identical over 9 bases. The V gene's germline CDR1 is MRHNA and CDR2 SNTAGT. V gave up 7 bases and J gave up 6 bases; unmatched junction bases: 10. CDR3 length: 14 amino acids. Here the CDR3 reads CASNNRDRDSEQYF. The CDR3, as DNA: TGTGCCAGCAATAACCGGGACAGGGACTCCGAGCAGTACTTC.

This CDR3 is CASTPTHRGPGEQFF. The CDR3 DNA sequence: TGTGCCAGTACCCCGACCCACAGGGGGCCTGGTGAGCAGTTCTTC. The chain carries TRBV19 and TRBJ2-1, with TRBD1 matching 9 bases. CDR1 and CDR2 (germline): LNHDA, SQIVND (reference sequence). This CDR3 is built from 15 residues. With 7 bases clipped from V and 9 bases from J, the junction kept 13 bases outside the gene matches.

The chain uses TRBV5-1 and TRBJ2-6, with no clear D. Looked up from germline, CDR1 is SGHRS and CDR2 is YFSETQ. The CDR3 is 14 residues long. The V end was cut by 5 bases, the J end by 4 bases, with 10 bases between. CDR3 bases: TGCGCCAGCAGGAGAACGGAAGGGGCCAACGTCCTGACTTTC. This sequence encodes CASRRTEGANVLTF.

The V call is TRBV28, the J call TRBJ1-1; D is unclear. This CDR3 is built from 17 residues. Germline V gives CDR1 MDHEN, CDR2 SYDVKM. V was shortened by 8 bases and J by 1 base, with 23 bases between the two germline ends. CDR3 loop: CASYPNSGGPKNTEAFF. The CDR3 coding sequence is TGTGCCAGCTACCCCAACAGTGGAGGTCCCAAGAACACTGAAGCTTTCTTT.

For the CDR3, the DNA is TGTGCCTGGAGTGGACTGTTGGGCAGTGAAGCTTTCTTT. Encoded protein: CAWSGLLGSEAFF. The chain links TRBV30 to TRBJ1-1; D unresolved. Trimming shortened V by 1 base and J by 7 bases, and 13 bases separated the two germline ends. Germline V CDR1 and CDR2: GTSNPN, SVGIG (reference sequence). This CDR3 contains 13 residues.

The chain links TRBV15 to TRBJ2-4; 16 bases fit TRBD2. The CDR3 spans 19 residues. V was pared by 0 bases and J by 7 bases, with 9 bases of the junction left unmatched. The germline V gene has CDR1 LNHNV and CDR2 YYDKDF (reference sequence). CDR3 DNA sequence: TGTGCCACCAGCAGAGATCCAACAGGGACTAGCGGGAGGGGGAACATTCAGTACTTC. It yields the protein CATSRDPTGTSGRGNIQYF.

This clone was recorded only once. This rearrangement joins TRBV19 to TRBJ1-1; 7 bases line up with TRBD1. Germline loops: CDR1 LNHDA, CDR2 SQIVND (reference sequence). This CDR3 comprises 18 residues. V lost 3 bases, J lost 8 bases, and 21 bases stayed unmatched. The DNA for the CDR3 is TGTGCCAGTAGTATGATACGAGGGCCGACAGGGTACAATGGAGAAGCTTTCTTT. Protein product: CASSMIRGPTGYNGEAFF.